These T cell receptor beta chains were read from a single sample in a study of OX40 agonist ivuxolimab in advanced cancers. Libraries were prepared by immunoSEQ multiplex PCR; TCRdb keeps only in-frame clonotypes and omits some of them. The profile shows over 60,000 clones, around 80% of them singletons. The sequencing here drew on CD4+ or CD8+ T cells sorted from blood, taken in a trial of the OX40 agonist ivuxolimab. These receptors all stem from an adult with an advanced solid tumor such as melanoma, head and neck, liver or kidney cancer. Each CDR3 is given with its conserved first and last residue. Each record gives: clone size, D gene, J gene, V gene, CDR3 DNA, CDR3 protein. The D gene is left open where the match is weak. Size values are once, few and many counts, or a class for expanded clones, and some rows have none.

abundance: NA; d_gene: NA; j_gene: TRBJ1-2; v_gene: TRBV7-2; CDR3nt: TGTGCCAGCAGCCCCCCCCAGGGATATGGCTACACCTTC; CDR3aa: CASSPPQGYGYTF
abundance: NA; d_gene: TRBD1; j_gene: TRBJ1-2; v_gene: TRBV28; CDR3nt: TGTGCCAGCAGTTCTACAGGGGTTACCTATGGCTACACCTTC; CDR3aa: CASSSTGVTYGYTF
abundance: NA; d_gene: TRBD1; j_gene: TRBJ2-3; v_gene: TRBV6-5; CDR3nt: TGTGCCAGCAGCCTAGGACAGGGAACAGATACGCAGTATTTT; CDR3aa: CASSLGQGTDTQYF
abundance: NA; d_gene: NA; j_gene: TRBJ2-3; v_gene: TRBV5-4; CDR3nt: TGTGCCAGCAGCTTTCCCGGGGGCACAGATACGCAGTATTTT; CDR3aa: CASSFPGGTDTQYF
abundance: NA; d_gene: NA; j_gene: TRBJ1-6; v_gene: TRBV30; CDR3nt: TGTGCCTGGAGTAACTCCGGACAGACAACCTCGGCACCCCTCCACTTT; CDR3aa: CAWSNSGQTTSAPLHF
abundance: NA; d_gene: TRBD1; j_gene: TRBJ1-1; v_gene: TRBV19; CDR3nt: TGTGCCAGTCACCGCCGGGACAGAACCACGGGGACTGAAGCTTTCTTT; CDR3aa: CASHRRDRTTGTEAFF
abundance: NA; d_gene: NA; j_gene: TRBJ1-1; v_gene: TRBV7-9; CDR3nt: TGTGCCAGCAGCTTAGCCAGGACGGGTACGGGGTACGGTGAAGCTTTCTTT; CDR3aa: CASSLARTGTGYGEAFF
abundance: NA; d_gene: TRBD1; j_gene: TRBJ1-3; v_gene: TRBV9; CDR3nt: TGTGCCAGCAGCGTCTGGGACAGGGCTGGAAACACCATATATTTT; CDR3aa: CASSVWDRAGNTIYF
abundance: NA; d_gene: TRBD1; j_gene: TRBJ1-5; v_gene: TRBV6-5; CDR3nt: TGTGCCAGCAGTCCGACGACAGGGTACCAGCCCCAGCATTTT; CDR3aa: CASSPTTGYQPQHF
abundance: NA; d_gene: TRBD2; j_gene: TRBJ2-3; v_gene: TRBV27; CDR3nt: TGTGCCAGCAGTTCAGCGGGGAGCACAGATACGCAGTATTTT; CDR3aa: CASSSAGSTDTQYF
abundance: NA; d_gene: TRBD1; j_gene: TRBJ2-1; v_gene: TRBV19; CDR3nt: TGTGCCAGTAAAGACAGGGGGCCCACATTCTACAATGAGCAGTTCTTC; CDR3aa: CASKDRGPTFYNEQFF
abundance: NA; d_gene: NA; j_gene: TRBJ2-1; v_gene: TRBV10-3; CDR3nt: TGTGCCATCAGTGAGAGGCTAGCAGGGGTCAATGAGCAGTTCTTC; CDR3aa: CAISERLAGVNEQFF
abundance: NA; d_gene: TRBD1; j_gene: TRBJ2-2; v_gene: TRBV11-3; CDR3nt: TGTGCCAGCAGCCCCGGTGGACAGGGGAACACCGGGGAGCTGTTTTTT; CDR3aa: CASSPGGQGNTGELFF
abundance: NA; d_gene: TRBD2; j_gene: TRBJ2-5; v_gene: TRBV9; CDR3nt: TGTGCCAGCAGCGTAGCGGAGCGGGGGGGGTCCCAAGAGACCCAGTACTTC; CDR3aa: CASSVAERGGSQETQYF
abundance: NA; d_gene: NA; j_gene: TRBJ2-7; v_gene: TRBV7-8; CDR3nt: TGTGCCAGCAGCTTACAGGTGAACGAGCAGTACTTC; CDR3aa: CASSLQVNEQYF
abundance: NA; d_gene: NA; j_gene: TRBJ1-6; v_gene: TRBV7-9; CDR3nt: TGTGCCAGCAGCTTAGAACTTAGAGAATCACCCCTCCACTTT; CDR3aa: CASSLELRESPLHF
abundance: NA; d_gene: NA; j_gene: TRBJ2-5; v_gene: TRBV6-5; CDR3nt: TGTGCCAGCAGTTATACTAAATTTCGAGAGACCCAGTACTTC; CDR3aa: CASSYTKFRETQYF
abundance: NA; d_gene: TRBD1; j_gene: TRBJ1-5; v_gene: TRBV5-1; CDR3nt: TGCGCCAGCAACCAATCCGACAGGGGGAATCAGCCCCAGCATTTT; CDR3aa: CASNQSDRGNQPQHF
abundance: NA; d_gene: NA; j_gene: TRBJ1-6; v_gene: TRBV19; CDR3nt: TGTGCCAGTGGAACGGCCGCCCCTAATTCACCCCTCCACTTT; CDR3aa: CASGTAAPNSPLHF
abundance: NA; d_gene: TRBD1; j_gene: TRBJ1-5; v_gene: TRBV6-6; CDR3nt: TGTGCCAGCAGTTACGCGCAGGGGGTTCAGCCCCAGCATTTT; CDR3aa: CASSYAQGVQPQHF
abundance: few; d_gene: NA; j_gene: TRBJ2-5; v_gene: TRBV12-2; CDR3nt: TGTGCAAGTCGCTCACCTTGGGGGGGCCTCTGGACCCAGTACTTC; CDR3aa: CASRSPWGGLWTQYF
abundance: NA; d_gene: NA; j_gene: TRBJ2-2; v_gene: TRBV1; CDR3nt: TGCACCAGCAGCCAGGAGCGGGGGGCCACCGGGGAGCTGTTTTTT; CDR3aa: CTSSQERGATGELFF
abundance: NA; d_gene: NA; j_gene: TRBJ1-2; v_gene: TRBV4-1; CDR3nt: TGCGCCAGCAGCCAAGCTGATCGACGGCAGGTTGGCTACACCTTC; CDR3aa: CASSQADRRQVGYTF
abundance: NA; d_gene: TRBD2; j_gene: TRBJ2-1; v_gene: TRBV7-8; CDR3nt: TGTGCCAGCAGCTTAAGGGAACCAGGACTAGCCAATGAGCAGTTCTTC; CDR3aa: CASSLREPGLANEQFF
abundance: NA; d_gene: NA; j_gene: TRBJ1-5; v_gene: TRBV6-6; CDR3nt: TGTGCCACCACAGGTAGCAATCAGCCCCAGCATTTT; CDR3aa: CATTGSNQPQHF
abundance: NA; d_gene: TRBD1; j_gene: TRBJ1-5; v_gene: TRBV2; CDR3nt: TGTGCCAGCACCAGGACAGGGGCGGATCAGCCCCAGCATTTT; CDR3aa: CASTRTGADQPQHF
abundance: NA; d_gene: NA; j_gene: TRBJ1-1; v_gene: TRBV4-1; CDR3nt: TGCGCCAGCAGCCAAAGAGAGGGTGGTGACACTGAAGCTTTCTTT; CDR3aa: CASSQREGGDTEAFF
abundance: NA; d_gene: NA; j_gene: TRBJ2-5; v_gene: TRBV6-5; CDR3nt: TGTGCCAGCAGTTACCCCGGGGCCGGGGAGACCCAGTACTTC; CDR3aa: CASSYPGAGETQYF
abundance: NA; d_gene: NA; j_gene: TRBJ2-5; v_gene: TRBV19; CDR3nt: TGTGCCAGTAGTCAGTTCCGGGACGGTAGAGAGACCCAGTACTTC; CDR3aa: CASSQFRDGRETQYF
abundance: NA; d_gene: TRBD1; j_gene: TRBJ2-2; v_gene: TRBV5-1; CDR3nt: TGCGCCAGCAGCTCATCCGGGACAGATGGCACCGGGGAGCTGTTTTTT; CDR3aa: CASSSSGTDGTGELFF
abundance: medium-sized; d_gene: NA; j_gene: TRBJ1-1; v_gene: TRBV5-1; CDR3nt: TGCGCCAGCAGCTTGGATCTAAACACTGAAGCTTTCTTT; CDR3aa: CASSLDLNTEAFF
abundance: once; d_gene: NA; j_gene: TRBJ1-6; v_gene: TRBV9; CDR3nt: TGTGCCAGCACCTACGGGAGGGATTCACCCCTCCACTTT; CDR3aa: CASTYGRDSPLHF
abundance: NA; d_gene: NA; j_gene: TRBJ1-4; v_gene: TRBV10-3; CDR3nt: TGTGCCATCAGAGGGGCTGAGGATGAAAAACTGTTTTTT; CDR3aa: CAIRGAEDEKLFF
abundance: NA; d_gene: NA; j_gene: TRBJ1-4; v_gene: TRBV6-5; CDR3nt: TGTGCCAGCAGTTACTTGGTTAATGAAAAACTGTTTTTT; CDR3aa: CASSYLVNEKLFF